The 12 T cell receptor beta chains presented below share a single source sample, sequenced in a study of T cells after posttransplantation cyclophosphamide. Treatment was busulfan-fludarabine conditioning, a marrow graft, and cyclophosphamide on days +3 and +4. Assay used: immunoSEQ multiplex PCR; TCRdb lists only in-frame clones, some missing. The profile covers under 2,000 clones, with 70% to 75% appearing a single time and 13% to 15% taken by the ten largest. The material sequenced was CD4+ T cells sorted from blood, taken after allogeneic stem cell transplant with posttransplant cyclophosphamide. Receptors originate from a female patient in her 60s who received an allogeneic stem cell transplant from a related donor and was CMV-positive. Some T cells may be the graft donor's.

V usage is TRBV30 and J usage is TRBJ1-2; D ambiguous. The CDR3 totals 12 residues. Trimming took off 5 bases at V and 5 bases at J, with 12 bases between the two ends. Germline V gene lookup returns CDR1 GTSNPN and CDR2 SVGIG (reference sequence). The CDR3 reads CAWGDRLYGYTF. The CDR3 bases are TGTGCCTGGGGTGACCGGTTGTATGGCTACACCTTC.

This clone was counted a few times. CDR3 in amino acids: CASSDRRTGGEKLFF. DNA for the CDR3: TGTGCCAGCAGTGATAGAAGGACAGGGGGTGAAAAACTGTTTTTT. The V gene is TRBV2, the J gene TRBJ1-4, with TRBD1 identical over 10 bases. Germline CDR1 reads SNHLY; CDR2 reads FYNNEI. V trimming: 3 bases; J trimming: 7 bases; junction bases outside the gene matches: 5. The CDR3 contains 15 residues.

Written as DNA, the CDR3 is TGTGCCAGCAGGGTGGCGGGAGAGGGCGCCTACAATGAGCAGTTCTTC. Translating gives CASRVAGEGAYNEQFF. The chain combines TRBV7-9 with TRBJ2-1; 7 bases map to TRBD2. The germline CDR1 and CDR2 sequences are SEHNR and FQNEAQ (reference sequence). This CDR3 contains 16 residues. J was trimmed by 2 bases and V by 6 bases; bases with no gene match: 10. Full variable domain (outside the CDR3, taken from reference TRBV7-9 and TRBJ2-1): DTGVSQNPRHKITKRGQNVTFRCDPISEHNRLYWYRQTLGQGPEFLTYFQNEAQLEKSRLLSDRFSAERPKGSFSTLEIQRTEQGDSAMYLCASRVAGEGAYNEQFFGPGTRLTVL.

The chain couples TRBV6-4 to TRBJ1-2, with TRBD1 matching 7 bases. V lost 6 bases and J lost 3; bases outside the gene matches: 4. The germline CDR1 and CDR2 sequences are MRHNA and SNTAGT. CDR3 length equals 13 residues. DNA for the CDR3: TGTGCCAGCAGCGAAACAGGGGACTATGGCTACACCTTC. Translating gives CASSETGDYGYTF.

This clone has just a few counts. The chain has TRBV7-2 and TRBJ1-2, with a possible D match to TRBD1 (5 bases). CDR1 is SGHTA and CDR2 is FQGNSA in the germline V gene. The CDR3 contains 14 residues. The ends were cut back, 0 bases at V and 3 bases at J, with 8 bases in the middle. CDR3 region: CASSLARGDYGYTF. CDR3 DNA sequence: TGTGCCAGCAGCTTAGCGCGGGGGGACTATGGCTACACCTTC.

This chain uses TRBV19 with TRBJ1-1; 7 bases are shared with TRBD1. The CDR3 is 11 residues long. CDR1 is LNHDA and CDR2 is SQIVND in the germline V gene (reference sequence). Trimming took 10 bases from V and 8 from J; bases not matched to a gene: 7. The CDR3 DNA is TGTGCCACTGGGACAGAGATAGAAGCTTTCTTT. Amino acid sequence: CATGTEIEAFF.

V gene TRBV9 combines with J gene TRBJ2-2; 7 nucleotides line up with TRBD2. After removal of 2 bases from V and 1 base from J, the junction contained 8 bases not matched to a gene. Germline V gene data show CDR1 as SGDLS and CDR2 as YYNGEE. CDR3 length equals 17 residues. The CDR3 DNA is TGTGCCAGCAGCGTCCTCCCGGGGGGTATGAACACCGGGGAGCTGTTTTTT. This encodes CASSVLPGGMNTGELFF. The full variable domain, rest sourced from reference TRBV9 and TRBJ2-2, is DSGVTQTPKHLITATGQRVTLRCSPRSGDLSVYWYQQSLDQGLQFLIQYYNGEERAKGNILERFSAQQFPDLHSELNLSSLELGDSALYFCASSVLPGGMNTGELFFGEGSRLTVL.

The CDR3 loop is CASAQSSGANVLTF. CDR3 in DNA: TGTGCCAGCGCACAGAGCTCTGGGGCCAACGTCCTGACTTTC. V and J are TRBV25-1 and TRBJ2-6; no definite D call. This CDR3 has 14 amino acids. V lost 8 bases, J lost 0 bases, and 8 bases lay in between. Germline V lookup: CDR1 MGHDK, CDR2 SYGVNS.

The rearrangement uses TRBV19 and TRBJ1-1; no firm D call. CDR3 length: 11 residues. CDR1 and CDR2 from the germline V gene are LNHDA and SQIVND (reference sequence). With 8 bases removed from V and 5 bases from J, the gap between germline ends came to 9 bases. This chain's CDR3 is CASAGETEAFF. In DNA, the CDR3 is TGTGCCAGTGCCGGGGAGACTGAAGCTTTCTTT.

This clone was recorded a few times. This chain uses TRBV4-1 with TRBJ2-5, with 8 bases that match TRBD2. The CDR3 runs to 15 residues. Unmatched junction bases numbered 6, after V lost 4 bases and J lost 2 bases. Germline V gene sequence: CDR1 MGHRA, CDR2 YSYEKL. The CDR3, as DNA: TGCGCCAGCAGCCGGTTAGCGGGGACTCAAGAGACCCAGTACTTC. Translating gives CASSRLAGTQETQYF.

CDR3 sequence (DNA): TGTGCCAGCAGCGACAGGGGGCGCTGGACTGAAGCTTTCTTT. Encoded protein: CASSDRGRWTEAFF. V is TRBV7-8 and J is TRBJ1-1, with 10 bases fitting TRBD1. V gave up 5 bases and J gave up 5 bases; unmatched junction bases: 5. The CDR3 runs to 14 residues. Germline-derived CDR1 and CDR2 are SGHVS and FQNEAQ.

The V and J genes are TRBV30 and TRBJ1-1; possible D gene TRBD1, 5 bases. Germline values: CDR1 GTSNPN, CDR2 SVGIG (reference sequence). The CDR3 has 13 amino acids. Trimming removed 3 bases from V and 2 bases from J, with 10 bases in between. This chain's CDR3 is CAWSIRENTEAFF. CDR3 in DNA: TGTGCCTGGAGCATCAGGGAAAACACTGAAGCTTTCTTT.